Listed below are T cell receptor beta chains from one sample, sequenced in a study of T cell responses to AZD1222 COVID-19 vaccine. TCRdb's table, derived via immunoSEQ multiplex PCR, lists solely in-frame clones and lacks some. The sample records around 100,000 clones, 80% to 95% being singletons. Here the sequenced sample was peripheral blood, taken on day 0 of AZD1222 vaccination. These receptor sequences come from an adult in good health. CDR3s include the opening cysteine and the closing phenylalanine or tryptophan. D genes are given only for firm matches. Rows may omit the clone size; those that give it use once, few, many or a size class.

v_call	j_call	d_call	clone_size	cdr3_nt	cdr3_aa
TRBV28	TRBJ1-1	-	-	TGTGCCAGCAGTCCCTCGATGGGGACTGAAGCTTTCTTT	CASSPSMGTEAFF
TRBV28	TRBJ2-5	-	once	TGTGCCAGCAGGCCAACCGGGACCCCGAGGGAGACCCAGTACTTC	CASRPTGTPRETQYF
TRBV19	TRBJ1-1	-	-	TGTGCCAGTAGTCCTCGGAACACTGAAGCTTTCTTT	CASSPRNTEAFF
TRBV19	TRBJ2-3	TRBD2	-	TGTGCCAGTAGCCTTAGCGGGAGGGTCGCAGATACGCAGTATTTT	CASSLSGRVADTQYF
TRBV6-5	TRBJ1-3	-	-	TGTGCCAGCAGTCCCCCGGATTCTAGAAACACCATATATTTT	CASSPPDSRNTIYF
TRBV20-1	TRBJ2-5	-	-	TGCAGTGCTAAACCCCAAGAGACCCAGTACTTC	CSAKPQETQYF
TRBV5-5	TRBJ1-2	TRBD1	-	TGTGCCAGCAGCCGACAAGTGGGACAGGCCACCACGACAGGCTACACCTTC	CASSRQVGQATTTGYTF
TRBV11-2	TRBJ2-5	TRBD2	-	TGTGCCAGCAGCCAAGCCGGACTAGCGGACGTATCAGAGACCCAGTACTTC	CASSQAGLADVSETQYF
TRBV3-1/TRBV3-2	TRBJ2-7	-	-	TGTGCCAGCAGCCAAGGGGAGAGCTACGAGCAGTACTTC	CASSQGESYEQYF
TRBV6-4	TRBJ2-1	TRBD2	few	TGTGCCAGCAGTGGTACTAGCGGCTCCTACAATGAGCAGTTCTTC	CASSGTSGSYNEQFF
TRBV19	TRBJ1-6	-	-	TGTGCCAGTAGTATTTTGTCAGGGATGAATTCACCCCTCCACTTT	CASSILSGMNSPLHF
TRBV19	TRBJ1-1	TRBD1	-	TGTGCCAGTAGTACCACTTGGACAGGGGGCACTGAAGCTTTCTTT	CASSTTWTGGTEAFF
TRBV10-3	TRBJ2-3	TRBD2	-	TGTGCCATCAGTACTAGCGGGAGGAGCACAGATACGCAGTATTTT	CAISTSGRSTDTQYF
TRBV30	TRBJ2-3	-	-	TGTGCCTGGAGTGTATACACAGATACGCAGTATTTT	CAWSVYTDTQYF
TRBV6-5	TRBJ1-1	TRBD1	-	TGTGCCAGCGGGTACAGGGGAAACACTGAAGCTTTCTTT	CASGYRGNTEAFF
TRBV9	TRBJ2-7	-	-	TGTGCCAGCAGCGTAGGGGTCCCCCCCTACGAGCAGTACTTC	CASSVGVPPYEQYF
TRBV6-5	TRBJ2-3	TRBD1	-	TGTGCCAGCAGCCAGACAGGGGGCAGGACGGGGACGCAGTATTTT	CASSQTGGRTGTQYF
TRBV5-4	TRBJ2-1	TRBD2	once	TGTGCCAGCAGACCACCGACTAGCGGCTCCTACAATGAGCAGTTCTTC	CASRPPTSGSYNEQFF
TRBV7-3	TRBJ2-2	-	-	TGTGCCAGCAGCTTCGGGACCAGAGCCGGGGAGCTGTTTTTT	CASSFGTRAGELFF
TRBV30	TRBJ2-1	TRBD2	-	TGTGCCTGGACCGATAGCGGGAGGGTTGGGGATGAGCAGTTCTTC	CAWTDSGRVGDEQFF
TRBV5-1	TRBJ2-1	-	-	TGCGCCAGCAGCTTAGAGACCTACAATGAGCAGTTCTTC	CASSLETYNEQFF
TRBV7-9	TRBJ2-1	-	-	TGTGCCGGAGATGAGCAGTTCTTC	CAGDEQFF
TRBV13	TRBJ2-3	TRBD2	-	TGTGCCGGTCATAGCGGGAGGCAGAGCACAGATACGCAGTATTTT	CAGHSGRQSTDTQYF
TRBV24-1	TRBJ2-1	-	-	TGTGCCACCAGTGCCCTGACCCCAAAGGAGCAGTTCTTC	CATSALTPKEQFF
TRBV27	TRBJ1-5	-	few	TGTGCCAGCAGTCCGGGGACCGATTATCAGCCCCAGCATTTT	CASSPGTDYQPQHF
TRBV2	TRBJ2-7	-	-	TGTGCCAGCAGTGAGTCTCGGGAAAAGGGTGAGCAGTACTTC	CASSESREKGEQYF
TRBV4-1	TRBJ2-5	-	-	TGCGCCAGCAGCCAAGATCTGGACATAGGAGGGCCCCAGTACTTC	CASSQDLDIGGPQYF
TRBV29-1	TRBJ2-3	TRBD2	once	TGCAGCACCCTGGGCGGGAGTACAGATACGCAGTATTTT	CSTLGGSTDTQYF
TRBV28	TRBJ2-7	-	-	TGTGCCAGCAGTTCTCAGTTCTACGAGCAGTACTTC	CASSSQFYEQYF
TRBV18	TRBJ1-3	-	-	TGTGCCAGCTCACTTGCCGGAGCAGGGCTGATGGAAGGAAACACCATATATTTT	CASSLAGAGLMEGNTIYF
TRBV6-6	TRBJ2-7	-	-	TGTGCCAGCAGCCACCCAGTTCGCGTTGTCTACGAGCAGTACTTC	CASSHPVRVVYEQYF
TRBV30	TRBJ2-6	-	-	TGTGCCTGGAGTGTAACCTGGCAGGACCGCTCTGGGGCCAACGTCCTGACTTTC	CAWSVTWQDRSGANVLTF
TRBV10-2	TRBJ2-7	-	-	TGCGCCAGCAATTACCTTGGGGAGCAGTACTTC	CASNYLGEQYF
TRBV5-1	TRBJ2-1	-	-	TGCGCCAGCAGCTTGGCCAGCGCGACTAGGCAGTTCTTC	CASSLASATRQFF
TRBV9	TRBJ1-3	-	-	TGTGCCAGCAGCTTTACCGGGGATACCTCTGGAAACACCATATATTTT	CASSFTGDTSGNTIYF
TRBV30	TRBJ2-7	TRBD2	-	TGTGCCTGGAGTGGGGCGGGAGGCCGATCCTACGAGCAGTACTTC	CAWSGAGGRSYEQYF
TRBV7-3	TRBJ2-1	TRBD2	-	TGTGCCAGCAGCTGGAGGGGGGGACTAGCGGGAGGAAACAATGAGCAGTTCTTC	CASSWRGGLAGGNNEQFF
TRBV9	TRBJ1-5	-	-	TGTGCCAGCAGCGTAGCTTCGGGGGCCGGACAGCCCCAGCATTTT	CASSVASGAGQPQHF
TRBV4-1	TRBJ1-6	-	once	TGCGCCAGCAGCCCCCGATCCGTGAACCTCCTTAATTCACCCCTCCACTTT	CASSPRSVNLLNSPLHF
TRBV21-1	TRBJ2-6	-	-	TGTGCCAGCAAAGGGAGGGGCAGGGCGAAGTCTGGGGCCAACGTCCTGACTTTC	CASKGRGRAKSGANVLTF
TRBV5-4	TRBJ1-6	-	-	TGTGCCAGAGCTGAGGGAGGGGATGGGTCACCCCTCCACTTT	CARAEGGDGSPLHF
TRBV28	TRBJ1-1	-	-	TGTGCCAGCAAAGTTCGGGACACTGAAGCTTTCTTT	CASKVRDTEAFF
TRBV4-2	TRBJ1-2	-	few	TGTGCCAGCAGCCCCGGGGCAACTAACTATGGCTACACCTTC	CASSPGATNYGYTF